This T cell receptor beta chain was sequenced in a study of T cells in Graves' hyperthyroidism and ophthalmopathy. Study results and caveats: Through a model of 13 V-J features, ophthalmopathy was separated from stable hyperthyroidism. Blood held most thyroid clonotypes expanded above 0.001 frequency.

TCR beta CDR3 region amplification was performed from RNA transcripts. HTBI primers were the set used in a first-round RT-PCR of the TCR CDR3. TCRdb analysed the multiplex PCR reads with MiXCR anew, one entry per CDR3 protein. The data hold 300,000 to 450,000 distinct CDR3 sequences, with roughly 17% observed a single time. Uncontrolled infection, other autoimmune disease, pregnancy and lactation each barred patients from inclusion. This clonotype was seen at least ten times. Its antigen is unidentified. Input material: blood. This TCR came from a woman in her thirties with Graves' hyperthyroidism that later progressed to Graves' ophthalmopathy.

The CDR3 is CSASIRLVNEQFF. The CDR3, as DNA: TGCAGTGCTAGCATTAGACTCGTGAATGAGCAGTTCTTC. The chain uses TRBV20-1 and TRBJ2-1; D is unresolved. The germline V gene encodes CDR1 DFQATT and CDR2 SNEGSKA (reference sequence). The V end lost 3 bases, the J end lost 7 bases, and 13 bases lay between the germline ends. The CDR3 contains 13 residues.